The source of this T cell receptor beta chain is a study of CD8+ T cells in alopecia areata. General study findings and limits: Mice showed clearer TCR sharing than patients did, a gap that was possibly HLA-related.

This CDR3 contains 12 residues. The V gene's germline CDR1 is SQVTM and CDR2 ANQGSEA. V dropped 6 bases and J dropped 6; count of bases not matched to a gene: 6. Notes on this clone: Its antigen is unknown.

Following RNA extraction, reverse transcription yielded cDNA that acted as the sequencing template. Profiling relied on immunoSEQ multiplex PCR, and the TCRdb table lists in-frame clones only, not all of them. The sample lists 50,000 to 80,000 clones, roughly 47% seen once, with about 53% in the top ten. T lymphocytes (CD4+ and CD8+) were sorted from PBMCs. The TCR originated in a human donor with alopecia areata. This sequence joins TRBV29-1 and TRBJ2-7; 9 positions match TRBD1. The material sequenced was NKG2D-low CD8+ T cells sorted from blood. The CDR3 is CSVLTGGREQYF. The CDR3 DNA reads TGCAGCGTCCTGACAGGGGGACGCGAGCAGTACTTC.